These 26 T cell receptor beta chains were all obtained from the same sample, sequenced in a study of OX40 agonist ivuxolimab in advanced cancers. Libraries were prepared by immunoSEQ multiplex PCR; TCRdb keeps only in-frame clonotypes and omits some of them. The repertoire has tens of thousands of clones, about four fifths of them found once; the top ten carry about 13%. The input for sequencing was CD4+ or CD8+ T cells sorted from blood, taken in a trial of the OX40 agonist ivuxolimab. The receptors were gathered from an adult with an advanced solid tumor such as melanoma, head and neck, liver or kidney cancer.

This clone was seen just once. The J gene is TRBJ1-2, the V gene TRBV2, with 10 bases lining up with TRBD1. CDR3 length: 15 amino acids. The germline V gene encodes CDR1 SNHLY and CDR2 FYNNEI. Unmatched junction bases numbered 8, after V lost 7 bases and J lost 3 bases. The CDR3, as DNA: TGTGCCAGCAACCCGGGGACAGGGGTAGACTATGGCTACACCTTC. Translating gives CASNPGTGVDYGYTF.

The chain uses TRBV7-2 and TRBJ2-1, with 9 bases identical to TRBD2. With 5 bases clipped from V and 4 bases from J, the junction kept 3 bases outside the gene matches. Looked up from germline, CDR1 is SGHTA and CDR2 is FQGNSA. The CDR3 has 14 amino acids. The CDR3: CASSITSGYNEQFF. The CDR3 DNA reads as TGTGCCAGCAGCATTACTAGCGGGTACAATGAGCAGTTCTTC.

The chain carries TRBV18 and TRBJ2-3; 7 bases are shared with TRBD1. Germline V gene data show CDR1 as KGHSH and CDR2 as LQKENI. V shed 2 bases, J shed 4 bases, and the junction held 18 bases outside the gene matches. This CDR3 comprises 19 residues. CDR3 sequence: CASSPYSPRTSTGADTQYF. DNA for the CDR3: TGTGCCAGCTCACCATACTCCCCCCGGACCTCCACAGGGGCAGATACGCAGTATTTT.

This clone was observed a single time. The chain joins TRBV6-1 to TRBJ2-1, with D uncertain. The CDR3 is 14 amino acids. Germline CDR1 and CDR2: MNHNS and SASEGT. Trimming shortened V by 1 base and J by 4 bases, and 8 bases separated the two germline ends. The CDR3 region has the DNA TGTGCCAGCAGTGAAGTGGCCCGGTACAATGAGCAGTTCTTC. Its protein is CASSEVARYNEQFF.

This rearrangement joins TRBV4-1 to TRBJ2-1, with TRBD1 matching over 12 bases. Per germline, CDR1 MGHRA and CDR2 YSYEKL. V shed 4 bases and J 9 bases; nucleotides not matched to a gene: 7. This CDR3 comprises 15 residues. The CDR3 nucleotides are TGCGCCAGCAGCCCGCCGGGACAGGGGGCAGCTGAGCAGTTCTTC. It specifies CASSPPGQGAAEQFF.

The chain couples TRBV9 to TRBJ2-7, with D tentatively TRBD1 (6 bases). Trimming pared 2 bases from V and 3 bases from J, leaving 12 bases between. The CDR3 covers 14 residues. Germline-derived CDR1 and CDR2 are SGDLS and YYNGEE. Here the CDR3 DNA reads TGTGCCAGCAGCGTCCGGGACACCCTCTACGAGCAGTACTTC. Translation: CASSVRDTLYEQYF.

The chain joins TRBV27 to TRBJ2-2; 12 bases map to TRBD2. CDR3 size: 17 residues. V lost 4 bases and J lost 4; bases outside the gene matches: 7. Germline V lookup: CDR1 MNHEY, CDR2 SMNVEV (reference sequence). CDR3 loop: CASSSSGTSGFTGELFF. The CDR3 nucleotides are TGTGCCAGCAGTTCTTCCGGGACTAGCGGGTTCACCGGGGAGCTGTTTTTT.

This chain links TRBV10-3 with TRBJ2-3, with 8 bases that match TRBD1. V gave up 6 bases and J gave up 4 bases; unmatched junction bases: 9. CDR1 is ENHRY, CDR2 SYGVKD, per germline. The CDR3 length is 15 residues. DNA for the CDR3: TGTGCCATCAGCGACAGGGGAAGGCGCTCAGATACGCAGTATTTT. It translates to CAISDRGRRSDTQYF.

To note about this clone: The junction does not match germline at one end; this may be a read error. The chain combines TRBV2 with TRBJ2-7; 8 bases are a match to TRBD1. The CDR3 consists of 12 residues. CDR1 and CDR2 (germline): SNHLY, FYNNEI. The CDR3 sequence is CVSSGQGYEQYF. In DNA form, the CDR3 reads TGTGTCAGCAGTGGACAGGGCTACGAGCAGTACTTC. Based on the CDR3 plus reference TRBV2 and TRBJ2-7, the full variable domain is EPEVTQTPSHQVTQMGQEVILRCVPISNHLYFYWYRQILGQKVEFLVSFYNNEISEKSEIFDDQFSVERPDGSNFTLKIRSTKLEDSAMYFCVSSGQGYEQYFGPGTRLTVT.

This clone was picked up a small number of times. DNA of the CDR3: TGTGCCAGCAGCTTGGCAGTCTGGAGCTACACCTTC. This sequence encodes CASSLAVWSYTF. The rearrangement links TRBV5-6 to TRBJ1-2, with D uncertain. Germline CDR1 and CDR2: SGHDT and YYEEEE. V lost 0 bases, J lost 9 bases, and 9 bases lay in between. CDR3 length equals 12 residues.

This chain links TRBV7-3 with TRBJ2-5, with 8 bases lining up with TRBD1. Germline assignment: CDR1 SGHTA and CDR2 FQGTGA. The CDR3 is 14 amino acids. V trimming: 5 bases; J trimming: 4 bases; junction bases outside the gene matches: 6. The CDR3 sequence is CASSPQGAGETQYF. CDR3 DNA sequence: TGTGCCAGCAGCCCGCAGGGGGCAGGAGAGACCCAGTACTTC.

This sequence joins TRBV28 and TRBJ1-5; D is unresolved. The CDR3 sequence is 15 residues long. CDR1 and CDR2 from the germline V gene are MDHEN and SYDVKM. The V end lost 6 bases, the J end lost 2 bases, and 14 bases lay between the germline ends. The CDR3 spells CASSRGSPRNQPQHF. The CDR3 coding sequence is TGTGCCAGCAGCCGTGGGTCGCCCCGCAATCAGCCCCAGCATTTT.

The J gene is TRBJ2-4, the V gene TRBV7-9, with D tentatively TRBD1 (6 bases). Deletions cut 6 bases from V and 7 bases from J, with 19 bases between. CDR1 SEHNR and CDR2 FQNEAQ come from the germline V gene (reference sequence). The CDR3 sequence is 15 residues long. CDR3 sequence: CASRPERGKENIQYF. The CDR3, as DNA: TGTGCCAGCAGACCCGAGAGGGGGAAGGAGAACATTCAGTACTTC.

The chain is built from TRBV4-1 and TRBJ1-1, with TRBD1 matching 9 bases. CDR3 size: 15 residues. V was pared by 1 base and J by 2 bases, with 2 bases of the junction left unmatched. Germline V lookup: CDR1 MGHRA, CDR2 YSYEKL. The CDR3 spells CASSQVGQGNTEAFF. The DNA for the CDR3 is TGCGCCAGCAGCCAAGTGGGACAGGGTAACACTGAAGCTTTCTTT.

A single count supports this clone. The V and J genes are TRBV7-9 and TRBJ2-5; the D gene is possibly TRBD1 (5 bases). This CDR3 contains 14 residues. The germline V and J ends were trimmed by 5 bases and 5 bases, with 15 bases remaining between them. The germline CDR1 and CDR2 sequences are SEHNR and FQNEAQ (reference sequence). The CDR3, as DNA: TGTGCCAGCAGCGAGGTTTCAGGGCTGGAGACCCAGTACTTC. Protein product: CASSEVSGLETQYF.

The V gene is TRBV28, the J gene TRBJ2-1; 14 bases are a match to TRBD2. The J segment lost 8 bases and the V segment lost 4 bases, leaving 4 bases of the junction unmatched. This CDR3 is 15 amino acids long. Per germline, CDR1 MDHEN and CDR2 SYDVKM. Here the CDR3 reads CASSSTSGRVDEQFF. The CDR3 DNA follows: TGTGCCAGCAGTTCGACTAGCGGGAGGGTAGATGAGCAGTTCTTC.

This rearrangement joins TRBV12-5 to TRBJ2-1; D possibly corresponds to TRBD1 (6 bases). The CDR3 runs 17 residues. In germline, CDR1 is LGHNT, CDR2 FRNRAP. The ends were cut back, 4 bases at V and 2 bases at J, with 18 bases in the middle. The CDR3 protein is CASGSFLDSETYNEQFF. The CDR3 bases are TGTGCTAGTGGTTCCTTCCTGGACAGTGAGACCTACAATGAGCAGTTCTTC.

This rearrangement joins TRBV5-4 to TRBJ2-1; D is undetermined. The CDR3 loop spans 13 amino acids. Germline V CDR1 and CDR2: SGHNT, YYREEE (reference sequence). The V and J ends lost 0 bases and 7 bases respectively, with 8 bases between them. The CDR3 bases are TGTGCCAGCAGCTTGGAGAAACGGAATGAGCAGTTCTTC. The encoded protein is CASSLEKRNEQFF.

The V call is TRBV18, the J call TRBJ2-2; 9 bases are shared with TRBD2. This CDR3 has 15 amino acids. V shed 3 bases and J 3 bases; nucleotides not matched to a gene: 2. Germline CDR1 reads KGHSH; CDR2 reads LQKENI. Here the CDR3 DNA reads TGTGCCAGCTCACCGGCTAGCGGGGACACCGGGGAGCTGTTTTTT. Translation: CASSPASGDTGELFF.

This clone has only a few counts. V usage is TRBV4-1 and J usage is TRBJ2-1, with 7 bases aligning to TRBD1. Germline V CDR1 and CDR2: MGHRA, YSYEKL. Losses at the gene ends were 4 bases for V and 8 bases for J; bases not matched to a gene: 11. This CDR3 region has 15 residues. CDR3 coding DNA: TGCGCCAGCAGCCTAAACGGACAGGTAATCCATGAGCAGTTCTTC. The encoded protein is CASSLNGQVIHEQFF.

The chain's CDR3 is CASSSDGTSGASYNEQFF. As DNA, the CDR3 is TGTGCCAGCAGCTCGGATGGGACTAGCGGGGCTTCCTACAATGAGCAGTTCTTC. V gene TRBV11-2 combines with J gene TRBJ2-1; 13 bases fit TRBD2. Losses at the gene ends were 4 bases for V and 1 base for J; bases not matched to a gene: 7. The germline V gene encodes CDR1 SGHAT and CDR2 FQNNGV. There are 18 residues in the CDR3.

The rearrangement joins TRBV7-2 to TRBJ2-5; 8 nucleotides agree with TRBD1. Germline V lookup: CDR1 SGHTA, CDR2 FQGNSA. The CDR3 is made up of 14 amino acids. The V segment lost 5 bases and the J segment 2 bases; nucleotides outside the gene matches: 4. CDR3 region: CASSAQGEQETQYF. DNA for the CDR3: TGTGCCAGCAGCGCACAGGGGGAACAAGAGACCCAGTACTTC.

The CDR3 coding sequence is TGTGCCAGCACCCCGGTTGGTTCTGGAAACACCATATATTTT. This translates into CASTPVGSGNTIYF. The chain couples TRBV9 to TRBJ1-3; D remains unclear. This CDR3 has 14 amino acids. V was cut by 6 bases and J by 1 base, with 11 bases left in between. CDR1 is SGDLS and CDR2 is YYNGEE in the germline V gene.

The chain combines TRBV7-2 with TRBJ2-7; D might be TRBD2 (5 bases). CDR3 length: 16 amino acids. The germline CDR1 and CDR2 sequences are SGHTA and FQGNSA. Deletions cut 2 bases from V and 7 bases from J, with 21 bases between. The CDR3, as DNA: TGTGCCAGCAGCTTAAGACCAGCGGCGATTGGCGGTGAGCAGTACTTC. Its protein product is CASSLRPAAIGGEQYF.

This chain links TRBV6-6 with TRBJ2-1, with D unclear. V was trimmed by 11 bases and J by 6 bases, leaving 11 bases between them. There are 11 residues in the CDR3. Germline-derived CDR1 and CDR2 are MNHNY and SVGAGI (reference sequence). The CDR3 sequence is CAATRANEQFF. The DNA for the CDR3 is TGTGCCGCGACTCGCGCCAATGAGCAGTTCTTC.

The J gene is TRBJ2-7, the V gene TRBV30, with a possible D match to TRBD1 (6 bases). The germline CDR1 and CDR2 sequences are GTSNPN and SVGIG (reference sequence). V was clipped by 3 bases and J by 3 bases, with 12 bases between them. This CDR3 contains 13 residues. The CDR3 region is CAWRGRGSYEQYF. CDR3 nucleotides: TGTGCCTGGAGAGGCAGGGGAAGCTACGAGCAGTACTTC.